These 16 T cell receptor beta chains were sequenced from one sample in a study of shared clonotypes between healthy human individuals. Profiling relied on immunoSEQ multiplex PCR, and the TCRdb table lists in-frame clones only, not all of them. The sample contains under 650,000 clones, almost 97% of which appear only once. The sequenced material came from naive CD4+ T cells sorted from blood. Subset reported: CD45RA+ positively selected. These receptors were collected from a woman aged 25 to 39 in good health.

The genes are TRBV19 and TRBJ1-5; D is unclear. This CDR3 has 14 amino acids. Germline CDR1 is LNHDA and CDR2 is SQIVND (reference sequence). V was clipped by 6 bases and J by 0 bases, with 9 bases between them. The CDR3 DNA is TGTGCCAGTAGCCGGGCGTATAGCAATCAGCCCCAGCATTTT. It is translated as CASSRAYSNQPQHF.

The rearrangement uses TRBV19 and TRBJ2-6; D is ambiguous. The CDR3 loop spans 17 amino acids. Trimming left V 4 bases short and J 0 bases short, with 13 bases between. Germline loops: CDR1 LNHDA, CDR2 SQIVND (reference sequence). CDR3 in DNA: TGTGCCAGTAGTACCGTTACCTGGGACTCTGGGGCCAACGTCCTGACTTTC. Protein sequence: CASSTVTWDSGANVLTF.

The V and J genes are TRBV7-9 and TRBJ2-7; 8 positions agree with TRBD1. Germline loops: CDR1 SEHNR, CDR2 FQNEAQ (reference sequence). There are 15 residues in the CDR3. Trimming removed 3 bases from V and 4 bases from J; junction bases left unmatched: 8. Here the CDR3 reads CASSLGAGGPYEQYF. In nucleotides, the CDR3 is TGTGCCAGCAGCTTGGGGGCAGGGGGCCCGTACGAGCAGTACTTC. The whole variable domain, remainder taken from reference TRBV7-9 and TRBJ2-7, is DTGVSQNPRHKITKRGQNVTFRCDPISEHNRLYWYRQTLGQGPEFLTYFQNEAQLEKSRLLSDRFSAERPKGSFSTLEIQRTEQGDSAMYLCASSLGAGGPYEQYFGPGTRLTVT.

The chain combines TRBV19 with TRBJ2-2; the D is unclear. Looked up from germline, CDR1 is LNHDA and CDR2 is SQIVND (reference sequence). The CDR3 has 18 residues. With 5 bases removed from V and 0 bases from J, the gap between germline ends came to 19 bases. The CDR3 sequence is CASSPRTTPYTNTGELFF. The CDR3 bases are TGTGCCAGTAGTCCACGGACCACCCCATATACGAACACCGGGGAGCTGTTTTTT.

The chain's CDR3 is CASSQRGGVSQPQHF. In DNA, the CDR3 is TGTGCCAGCAGCCAGCGAGGTGGGGTGAGTCAGCCCCAGCATTTT. The J gene is TRBJ1-5, the V gene TRBV28; D gene unclear. The ends were cut back, 6 bases at V and 6 bases at J, with 18 bases in the middle. There are 15 residues in the CDR3. In germline, CDR1 is MDHEN, CDR2 SYDVKM.

The rearrangement joins TRBV27 to TRBJ2-1; 9 bases are shared with TRBD2. Germline CDR1 MNHEY, CDR2 SMNVEV (reference sequence). The CDR3 spans 16 residues. The CDR3 sequence: CADSIHAGGSGNEQFF. CDR3 DNA sequence: TGTGCAGACTCAATCCACGCGGGAGGGTCGGGCAATGAGCAGTTCTTC.

J is TRBJ2-7 and V is TRBV28; the match to TRBD1 covers 8 bases. Losses at the gene ends were 5 bases for V and 5 bases for J; bases not matched to a gene: 11. Germline V gene lookup returns CDR1 MDHEN and CDR2 SYDVKM. CDR3 length: 15 amino acids. In DNA form, the CDR3 reads TGTGCCAGCAGTCTAGGACAGGGTTTGGCTGACGAGCAGTACTTC. This sequence encodes CASSLGQGLADEQYF.

This clone was observed a single time. This sequence joins TRBV5-5 and TRBJ1-2; no clear D. The CDR3 length is 13 residues. CDR1 and CDR2 from the germline V gene are SGHKS and YYEKEE (reference sequence). Between the trimmed V and J ends, which lost 4 bases and 4 bases, there was a span of 11 bases. CDR3 DNA: TGTGCCAGCAGCACGTTCGAGCTCTATGGCTACACCTTC. Amino acids: CASSTFELYGYTF.

This clone has just one count. V and J are TRBV6-1 and TRBJ1-5, with a possible D match to TRBD1 (5 bases). Germline CDR1 MNHNS, CDR2 SASEGT. V was pared by 4 bases and J by 7 bases, with 11 bases between. The CDR3 is 13 residues long. The CDR3 region is CASSAREEQPQHF. The CDR3 coding sequence is TGTGCCAGCAGTGCCAGGGAGGAACAGCCCCAGCATTTT.

This clone was found once. Other DNA sequences in the same sample also yield this CDR3. This chain uses TRBV5-1 with TRBJ2-1, with D possibly being TRBD2 (5 bases). The CDR3 extends over 14 amino acids. The V and J ends lost 2 bases and 4 bases respectively, with 10 bases between them. Germline V lookup: CDR1 SGHRS, CDR2 YFSETQ. The DNA of the CDR3 is TGCGCCAGCAGCTTAGGGAGCCAGTACAATGAGCAGTTCTTC. This translates into CASSLGSQYNEQFF.

The rearrangement links TRBV21-1 to TRBJ2-7. TRBV21-1 constitutes a pseudogene. This CDR3 contains 13 residues. This CDR3 is CASSKRGDPVEYF. The CDR3 bases are TGTGCCAGCAGCAAAAGGGGAGACCCGGTGGAGTACTTC.

This chain uses TRBV6-1 with TRBJ2-7, with a weak D call TRBD1 (5 bases). The CDR3 contains 12 residues. Germline values: CDR1 MNHNS, CDR2 SASEGT. Deletions cut 4 bases from V and 7 bases from J, with 11 bases between. The CDR3 is CASSVSGLEQYF. The CDR3 DNA sequence: TGTGCCAGCAGTGTGTCAGGGTTGGAGCAGTACTTC.

The J gene is TRBJ2-5, the V gene TRBV19; 13 nucleotides align to TRBD2. The closer fit of TRBJ2-7 to the DNA end suggests the J call may be wrong. Germline CDR1 is LNHDA and CDR2 is SQIVND (reference sequence). The CDR3 runs 15 residues. The CDR3 DNA reads as TGTGCCAGTCGCTGGACTAGCGGGAGCACCTACGAGCAGTACTTC. This encodes CASRWTSGSTYEQYF.

V gene TRBV28 combines with J gene TRBJ2-7, with TRBD2 matching over 9 bases. The germline gives CDR1 MDHEN, CDR2 SYDVKM. CDR3 size: 16 residues. J gave up 2 bases and V 7 bases, and 12 bases lay outside the gene matches. The CDR3 reads CASKIQPGGRAYEQYF. The CDR3 DNA sequence: TGTGCCAGCAAGATACAACCCGGCGGGAGGGCCTACGAGCAGTACTTC. The full variable domain, its missing parts supplied by reference TRBV28 and TRBJ2-7, is DVKVTQSSRYLVKRTGEKVFLECVQDMDHENMFWYRQDPGLGLRLIYFSYDVKMKEKGDIPEGYSVSREKKERFSLILESASTNQTSMYLCASKIQPGGRAYEQYFGPGTRLTVT.

The chain has TRBV10-3 and TRBJ2-7, with D possibly TRBD1 on 6 matching bases. V shed 8 bases and J shed 2 bases, with 10 bases lying between them. There are 12 residues in the CDR3. The germline V gene has CDR1 ENHRY and CDR2 SYGVKD. In DNA, the CDR3 is TGTGCCATCGCGGACAGTACCTACGAGCAGTACTTC. Translation: CAIADSTYEQYF.

The rearrangement links TRBV18 to TRBJ2-1; the match to TRBD2 covers 10 bases. The CDR3 runs to 16 residues. With 4 bases clipped from V and 0 bases from J, the junction kept 3 bases outside the gene matches. Per the germline V gene, CDR1 is KGHSH and CDR2 is LQKENI. The CDR3 DNA reads TGTGCCAGCTCACAACTAGCGGGGAGCTCCTACAATGAGCAGTTCTTC. Protein sequence: CASSQLAGSSYNEQFF.